Each of the 29 T cell receptor beta chains below was sequenced from the same sample in a study of cytomegalovirus exposure and HLA in healthy donors (dated by TCRdb to about 2017). Library preparation employed the immunoSEQ multiplex PCR assay. Here the immuneACCESS table is served through TCRdb, limited to in-frame sequences with V and J called. Missing clones are a known gap in these copies; in checked studies unresolved V genes cover under half, and the rest lacks a known reason. For this sample there are just over 65,000 clones; approximately 96% appear just once. The ten most abundant clones make up roughly 1.6% of the sample. Material: PBMCs. The origin of the receptors is a woman between 18 and 29 years old in good health and CMV-seropositive.

Turning to this clone: One end of the junction varies from germline; a read error may be responsible. This chain uses TRBV28 with TRBJ2-3, with D possibly matching TRBD2 (6 bases). The CDR3 is made up of 15 amino acids. Per the germline V gene, CDR1 is MDHEN and CDR2 is SYDVKM. As DNA, the CDR3 is TGTGCCAGCAGTTTTACTGGGGGGAGCACGGATACGCAGTATTTT. Its translation is CASSFTGGSTDTQYF.

The chain carries TRBV10-3 and TRBJ2-2; TRBD2 matches 8 bases. This CDR3 contains 16 residues. Germline CDR1 reads ENHRY; CDR2 reads SYGVKD. V shed 4 bases and J 3 bases; nucleotides not matched to a gene: 7. Written as DNA, the CDR3 is TGTGCCATCAGTGCGAGACTAGCGAGCGACACCGGGGAGCTGTTTTTT. Residues: CAISARLASDTGELFF.

This chain links TRBV27 with TRBJ2-7; TRBD1 aligns across 9 bases. CDR1 is MNHEY and CDR2 is SMNVEV in the germline V gene (reference sequence). This CDR3 comprises 16 residues. With V trimmed by 4 bases and J by 4 bases, 11 bases remained unmatched. In nucleotides, the CDR3 is TGTGCCAGCAGTTCGGGATCAGACAGGGGGATGTACGAGCAGTACTTC. Its protein is CASSSGSDRGMYEQYF.

This clone was detected only once. The chain employs TRBV19 and TRBJ2-1; D gene uncertain. The germline V and J ends were trimmed by 1 base and 2 bases, with 18 bases remaining between them. Germline V gives CDR1 LNHDA, CDR2 SQIVND (reference sequence). The CDR3 has 18 amino acids. As DNA, the CDR3 is TGTGCCAGTAGTATAGGTGTGTCCGAGCGCCCGACCTACAATGAGCAGTTCTTC. It encodes CASSIGVSERPTYNEQFF.

V is TRBV5-1 and J is TRBJ2-5, with D uncertain. The germline V gene encodes CDR1 SGHRS and CDR2 YFSETQ. V lost 4 bases to trimming and J lost 0 bases, with 7 bases between them. CDR3 length: 13 amino acids. The CDR3 is CASSPGYQETQYF. The CDR3 DNA sequence: TGCGCCAGCAGCCCGGGTTACCAAGAGACCCAGTACTTC.

In its sample, this clone was seen once. V gene TRBV19 combines with J gene TRBJ2-7; 11 bases match TRBD1. V was clipped by 11 bases and J by 9 bases; unmatched bases: 12. Germline V gene data show CDR1 as LNHDA and CDR2 as SQIVND (reference sequence). The CDR3 extends over 13 amino acids. The CDR3 spells CASGTGGTTGQYF. DNA for the CDR3: TGTGCCTCTGGGACAGGGGGAACTACGGGGCAGTACTTC.

The chain combines TRBV2 with TRBJ1-4; D not certain. Trimming left V 2 bases short and J 4 bases short, with 8 bases between. From germline, CDR1 is SNHLY and CDR2 FYNNEI. The CDR3 covers 14 residues. The CDR3: CASSEISFNEKLFF. The CDR3 coding sequence is TGTGCCAGCAGTGAAATCAGTTTTAATGAAAAACTGTTTTTT.

This clone has just one count. This chain connects TRBV28 to TRBJ2-1, with 10 bases aligning to TRBD2. The CDR3 extends over 17 amino acids. V lost 6 bases, J lost 7 bases, and 15 bases stayed unmatched. Looked up from germline, CDR1 is MDHEN and CDR2 is SYDVKM. In DNA form, the CDR3 reads TGTGCCAGCAGAACCCCGGGACTAGCGCTCAACGGGAATGAGCAGTTCTTC. Amino acid sequence: CASRTPGLALNGNEQFF.

This clone has only one observation. V is TRBV4-2 and J is TRBJ2-1, with a tentative D call TRBD1 (5 bases). V was trimmed by 0 bases and J by 4 bases, leaving 7 bases between them. The CDR3 is 14 amino acids. CDR1 LGHNA and CDR2 YNFKEQ come from the germline V gene. CDR3 coding DNA: TGTGCCAGCAGCCAAGAACCAGGGTACAATGAGCAGTTCTTC. Residues: CASSQEPGYNEQFF.

CDR3 loop: CASSQRGDTQQGLGYTF. CDR3 nucleotide sequence: TGCGCCAGCAGCCAACGAGGGGATACTCAACAGGGTCTTGGCTACACCTTC. The rearrangement joins TRBV4-1 to TRBJ1-2, with D tentatively TRBD1 (6 bases). V gave up 2 bases and J gave up 7 bases, with 23 bases separating them. This CDR3 comprises 17 residues. The germline V gene encodes CDR1 MGHRA and CDR2 YSYEKL.

The chain carries TRBV6-1 and TRBJ1-5; D remains unclear. Germline V gene lookup returns CDR1 MNHNS and CDR2 SASEGT. Trimming removed 5 bases at V and 5 bases at J, with 10 bases between. This CDR3 spans 13 amino acids. This CDR3 is CASSSDWHQPQHF. Written as DNA, the CDR3 is TGTGCCAGCAGTTCGGACTGGCATCAGCCCCAGCATTTT.

V is TRBV29-1 and J is TRBJ1-4, with TRBD1 matching over 8 bases. There are 14 residues in the CDR3. Germline CDR1 and CDR2: SQVTM and ANQGSEA. V gave up 3 bases and J gave up 6 bases; unmatched junction bases: 6. The CDR3 loop is CSVDGQGADEKLFF. CDR3 coding DNA: TGCAGCGTTGATGGGCAGGGGGCGGATGAAAAACTGTTTTTT. Using reference TRBV29-1 and TRBJ1-4 for the parts outside the CDR3, the full variable domain is SAVISQKPSRDICQRGTSLTIQCQVDSQVTMMFWYRQQPGQSLTLIATANQGSEATYESGFVIDKFPISRPNLTFSTLTVSNMSPEDSSIYLCSVDGQGADEKLFFGSGTQLSVL.

The chain is built from TRBV6-5 and TRBJ1-1; TRBD1 matches at 7 bases. CDR3 length: 14 residues. With V trimmed by 5 bases and J by 0 bases, 3 bases remained unmatched. Germline V CDR1 and CDR2: MNHEY, SVGAGI. DNA of the CDR3: TGTGCCAGCAGTCAACAGGGGATGAACACTGAAGCTTTCTTT. Translation gives CASSQQGMNTEAFF.

The chain uses TRBV2 and TRBJ2-7; TRBD1 matches 7 bases. CDR3 size: 14 residues. V lost 6 bases to trimming and J lost 4 bases; unmatched junction nucleotides: 9. CDR1 SNHLY and CDR2 FYNNEI come from the germline V gene. Here the CDR3 reads CASRKQGNLYEQYF. CDR3 DNA: TGTGCCAGCAGAAAACAGGGGAATTTGTACGAGCAGTACTTC. Variable domain in full (rest from reference TRBV2 and TRBJ2-7): EPEVTQTPSHQVTQMGQEVILRCVPISNHLYFYWYRQILGQKVEFLVSFYNNEISEKSEIFDDQFSVERPDGSNFTLKIRSTKLEDSAMYFCASRKQGNLYEQYFGPGTRLTVT.

The J gene is TRBJ2-5, the V gene TRBV6-6; D gene uncertain. The CDR3 has 16 amino acids. The germline gives CDR1 MNHNY, CDR2 SVGAGI (reference sequence). Trimming left V 6 bases short and J 5 bases short, with 22 bases between. The DNA of the CDR3 is TGTGCCAGCAGAACCAATCCTAGATACCCCTCCGAGACCCAGTACTTC. This translates into CASRTNPRYPSETQYF.

V is TRBV7-9 and J is TRBJ1-1; D possibly corresponds to TRBD1 (5 bases). The germline CDR1 and CDR2 sequences are SEHNR and FQNEAQ (reference sequence). CDR3 length: 15 amino acids. V dropped 0 bases and J dropped 3 bases, with 11 bases sitting between them. The CDR3 DNA follows: TGTGCCAGCAGCTTAGCGGCAGGGTTGGACACTGAAGCTTTCTTT. Translating gives CASSLAAGLDTEAFF.

The rearrangement uses TRBV28 and TRBJ2-5, with 9 bases matching TRBD1. Germline V CDR1 and CDR2: MDHEN, SYDVKM. V lost 5 bases to trimming and J lost 3 bases; unmatched junction nucleotides: 10. The CDR3 is made up of 16 amino acids. The DNA for the CDR3 is TGTGCCAGCAGTACTCCGGGACAGGGACTTAAAGAGACCCAGTACTTC. It is translated as CASSTPGQGLKETQYF.

V gene TRBV30 combines with J gene TRBJ2-1; 8 bases align to TRBD1. Germline CDR1 GTSNPN, CDR2 SVGIG (reference sequence). V lost 3 bases, J lost 9 bases, and 10 bases stayed unmatched. This CDR3 is 14 amino acids long. CDR3 residues: CAWRGTGGAGEQFF. CDR3 in DNA: TGTGCCTGGAGGGGAACAGGGGGAGCCGGTGAGCAGTTCTTC.

This rearrangement joins TRBV9 to TRBJ2-5; TRBD2 matches at 7 bases. Looked up from germline, CDR1 is SGDLS and CDR2 is YYNGEE. This CDR3 has 15 amino acids. Trimming took 1 base from V and 5 from J; bases not matched to a gene: 8. CDR3 in amino acids: CASSVWAGVEETQYF. In DNA form, the CDR3 reads TGTGCCAGCAGCGTATGGGCGGGAGTAGAGGAGACCCAGTACTTC. Supplemented by reference TRBV9 and TRBJ2-5, the full variable domain reads DSGVTQTPKHLITATGQRVTLRCSPRSGDLSVYWYQQSLDQGLQFLIQYYNGEERAKGNILERFSAQQFPDLHSELNLSSLELGDSALYFCASSVWAGVEETQYFGPGTRLLVL.

The chain links TRBV7-8 to TRBJ2-7, with 11 bases that match TRBD1. This CDR3 is built from 15 residues. Looked up from germline, CDR1 is SGHVS and CDR2 is FQNEAQ. V was clipped by 5 bases and J by 4 bases; unmatched bases: 7. In DNA, the CDR3 is TGTGCCAGCAGCCCAGGGGGGACAGGGGGATACGAGCAGTACTTC. Residues: CASSPGGTGGYEQYF.

This clone was observed once. The chain employs TRBV29-1 and TRBJ2-2, with 15 bases matching TRBD2. CDR3 length: 17 residues. The V segment lost 6 bases and the J segment 2 bases; nucleotides outside the gene matches: 7. Germline loops: CDR1 SQVTM, CDR2 ANQGSEA. CDR3 in DNA: TGCAGCGTCACTGGACTAGCGGGAGGGCCAAACACCGGGGAGCTGTTTTTT. Amino acid sequence: CSVTGLAGGPNTGELFF.

This clone was observed a single time. The chain is built from TRBV7-8 and TRBJ2-7, with a weak D call TRBD2 (5 bases). The CDR3 covers 14 residues. Per the germline V gene, CDR1 is SGHVS and CDR2 is FQNEAQ. V lost 6 bases to trimming and J lost 4 bases, with 16 bases between them. The chain's CDR3 is CASSLPGIVYEQYF. CDR3 DNA: TGTGCCAGCAGTTTACCGGGGATAGTTTACGAGCAGTACTTC.

V is TRBV28 and J is TRBJ1-4; D is possibly TRBD1 (6 bases). This CDR3 spans 14 amino acids. The germline CDR1 and CDR2 sequences are MDHEN and SYDVKM. Trimming removed 3 bases from V and 4 bases from J, with 9 bases in between. CDR3 in DNA: TGTGCCAGCAGTTTGGACAGAGTTAATGAAAAACTGTTTTTT. Amino acids: CASSLDRVNEKLFF.

The chain carries TRBV5-1 and TRBJ2-2, with 8 bases that match TRBD2. The CDR3 contains 17 residues. Trimming at V came to 0 bases and at J to 5 bases, leaving 9 bases not matched to a gene. Germline values: CDR1 SGHRS, CDR2 YFSETQ. The CDR3 bases are TGCGCCAGCAGCTTGGTTAGTAGCGGGATGTGGACCGGGGAGCTGTTTTTT. Translating gives CASSLVSSGMWTGELFF.

The chain couples TRBV30 to TRBJ1-1; D is ambiguous. CDR1 is GTSNPN, CDR2 SVGIG, per germline (reference sequence). CDR3 size: 16 residues. V lost 0 bases to trimming and J lost 2 bases, with 16 bases between them. The CDR3 region is CAWSVPYNYVNTEAFF. CDR3 DNA: TGTGCCTGGAGTGTACCCTATAACTACGTTAACACTGAAGCTTTCTTT.

A single count supports this clone. J is TRBJ2-1 and V is TRBV19; TRBD2 might be the D (6 bases). The CDR3 length is 16 residues. Germline CDR1 LNHDA, CDR2 SQIVND (reference sequence). Trimming removed 4 bases at V and 5 bases at J, with 18 bases between. The CDR3 is CASSTTAGLSNNEQFF. The DNA of the CDR3 is TGTGCCAGTAGTACGACCGCGGGACTTTCTAACAATGAGCAGTTCTTC.

The chain uses TRBV12-5 and TRBJ2-1, with unresolved D. This CDR3 comprises 11 residues. CDR1 and CDR2 (germline): LGHNT, FRNRAP. V dropped 6 bases and J dropped 4 bases, with 4 bases sitting between them. The CDR3, as DNA: TGTGCTAGTGGCCTGTACAATGAGCAGTTCTTC. The encoded protein is CASGLYNEQFF.

This chain joins TRBV27 and TRBJ2-3, with a possible D match to TRBD2 (5 bases). Germline CDR1 is MNHEY and CDR2 is SMNVEV (reference sequence). This CDR3 spans 16 amino acids. The germline V and J ends were trimmed by 3 bases and 2 bases, with 15 bases remaining between them. The CDR3 spells CASSLGAVAITDTQYF. The CDR3 region has the DNA TGTGCCAGCAGTTTGGGAGCGGTGGCTATCACAGATACGCAGTATTTT.

The chain combines TRBV6-4 with TRBJ2-1, with 12 bases lining up with TRBD1. Germline V CDR1 and CDR2: MRHNA, SNTAGT. Trimming at V came to 0 bases and at J to 12 bases, leaving 6 bases not matched to a gene. CDR3 size: 15 residues. CDR3 residues: CASSDSGQGAYGQFF. The CDR3, as DNA: TGTGCCAGCAGTGACTCGGGACAGGGGGCATATGGGCAGTTCTTC.